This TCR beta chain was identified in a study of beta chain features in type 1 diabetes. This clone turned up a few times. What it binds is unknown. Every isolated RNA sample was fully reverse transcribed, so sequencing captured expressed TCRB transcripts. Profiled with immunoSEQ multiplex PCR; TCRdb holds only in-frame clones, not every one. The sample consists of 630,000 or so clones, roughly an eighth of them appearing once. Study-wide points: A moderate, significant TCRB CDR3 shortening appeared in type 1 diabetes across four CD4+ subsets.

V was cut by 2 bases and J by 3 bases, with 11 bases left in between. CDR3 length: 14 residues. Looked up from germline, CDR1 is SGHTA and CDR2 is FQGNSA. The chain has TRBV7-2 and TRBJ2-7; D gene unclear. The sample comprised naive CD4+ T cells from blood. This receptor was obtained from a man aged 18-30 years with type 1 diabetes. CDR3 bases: TGTGCCAGCAGCTTATCCCGACCCTACTACGAGCAGTACTTC. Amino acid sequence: CASSLSRPYYEQYF. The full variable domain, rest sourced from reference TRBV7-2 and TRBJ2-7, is GAGVSQSPSNKVTEKGKDVELRCDPISGHTALYWYRQSLGQGLEFLIYFQGNSAPDKSGLPSDRFSAERTGGSVSTLTIQRTQQEDSAVYLCASSLSRPYYEQYFGPGTRLTVT.